This T cell receptor (beta chain) was recovered during a study of T-cell memory formation after mild COVID-19. The authors produced TCR alpha and TCR beta cDNA libraries with sample barcodes and UMIs by 5'RACE using constant-segment primers. TCRdb processed the 5' RACE reads anew with MiXCR; each CDR3 protein has one entry. The profile shows roughly 350,000 distinct CDR3 sequences, 25% to 30% of them singletons. Findings and limits, study-wide: The pre-infection memory compartment contained some responding clones, suggesting cross-reactive memory joined.

Trimming shortened V by 0 bases and J by 7 bases, and 27 bases separated the two germline ends. Germline V gene lookup returns CDR1 MGHRA and CDR2 YSYEKL. CDR3 length: 19 residues. This clonotype showed up many times. Its antigen is currently unknown. Input material: PBMCs or a T cell subset sorted from them (not recorded which). This clonotype was obtained from an adult woman who had mild COVID-19 (a few samples of this study predate the infection). Cell type and time point are not known. The chain employs TRBV4-1 and TRBJ1-2; D perhaps matches TRBD1 (5 bases). The CDR3 is CASSQEDTTTPGSRGGYTF. The CDR3 bases are TGCGCCAGCAGCCAAGAGGACACCACTACGCCAGGCTCGAGGGGTGGCTACACCTTC.